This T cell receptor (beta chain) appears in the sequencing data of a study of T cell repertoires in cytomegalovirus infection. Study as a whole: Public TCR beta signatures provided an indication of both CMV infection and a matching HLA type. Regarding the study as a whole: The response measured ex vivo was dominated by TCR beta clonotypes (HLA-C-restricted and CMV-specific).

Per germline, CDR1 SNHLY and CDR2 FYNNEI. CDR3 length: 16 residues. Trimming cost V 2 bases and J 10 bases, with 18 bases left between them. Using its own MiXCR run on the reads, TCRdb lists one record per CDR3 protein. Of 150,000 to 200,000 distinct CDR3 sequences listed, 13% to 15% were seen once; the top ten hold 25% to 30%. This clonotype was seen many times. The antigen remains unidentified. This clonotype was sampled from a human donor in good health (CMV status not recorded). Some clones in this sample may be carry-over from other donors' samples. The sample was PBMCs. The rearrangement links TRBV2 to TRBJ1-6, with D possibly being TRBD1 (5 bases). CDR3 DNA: TGTGCCAGCAGTGAAAATTCGGCAGGGTCCGGGTCACCCCTCCACTTT. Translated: CASSENSAGSGSPLHF.